These 8 T cell receptor beta chains were all obtained from the same sample, sequenced in a study of vaccination effects on CD4 cells after COVID-19. The culture ran for 10 days, and then CD4+ T cells were isolated. Participants received two doses of either the BNT162b2 or mRNA-1273 vaccine. Produced via immunoSEQ multiplex PCR; TCRdb's table is partial and in-frame only. The sample includes tens of thousands of clones, less than 75% seen only once; the top ten take less than 2.5%. These receptors lack a known antigen. The sequencing here drew on CD4+ T cells from PBMCs cultured without peptide, taken after COVID-19 vaccination. The receptors derive from a human donor who received a COVID-19 vaccine.

V gene TRBV2 combines with J gene TRBJ2-3, with D possibly TRBD1 on 5 matching bases. CDR1 SNHLY and CDR2 FYNNEI come from the germline V gene. The V gene lost 5 bases and the J gene lost 1 base, with 13 bases spanning the gap. CDR3 length: 15 residues. The CDR3 coding sequence is TGTGCCAGCAGTCCTCAGGGTTTCGGCACAGATACGCAGTATTTT. Its translation: CASSPQGFGTDTQYF.

The chain carries TRBV5-1 and TRBJ1-1; 9 nucleotides line up with TRBD1. V trimming: 1 base; J trimming: 0 bases; junction bases outside the gene matches: 4. Germline loops: CDR1 SGHRS, CDR2 YFSETQ. CDR3 size: 16 residues. The CDR3 DNA sequence: TGCGCCAGCAGCTTGACAGGGGGCCCTATGAACACTGAAGCTTTCTTT. Translating it yields CASSLTGGPMNTEAFF.

V gene TRBV29-1 combines with J gene TRBJ2-2, with D unresolved. The V end lost 1 base, the J end lost 3 bases, and 12 bases lay between the germline ends. Germline-derived CDR1 and CDR2 are SQVTM and ANQGSEA. There are 15 residues in the CDR3. CDR3 sequence (DNA): TGCAGCGTTGAAGTGGTCAAGGGATACACCGGGGAGCTGTTTTTT. Encoded protein: CSVEVVKGYTGELFF.

As concerns this clone: One junction end disagrees with the germline gene, perhaps due to a read error. V is TRBV28 and J is TRBJ2-3; D is undetermined. The CDR3 has 11 residues. CDR1 and CDR2 from the germline V gene are MDHEN and SYDVKM. The CDR3: CAISSTDTQYF. The CDR3 DNA is TGTGCCATCAGTAGCACAGATACGCAGTATTTT.

This sequence joins TRBV2 and TRBJ2-2, with D tentatively TRBD1 (5 bases). V lost 5 bases, J lost 7 bases, and 8 bases lay in between. This CDR3 contains 12 residues. CDR1 and CDR2 (germline): SNHLY, FYNNEI. In DNA, the CDR3 is TGTGCCAGCAGTATTGACAGCGGGGAGCTGTTTTTT. Protein sequence: CASSIDSGELFF.

The chain combines TRBV5-1 with TRBJ2-6; D is unresolved. Trimming shortened V by 0 bases and J by 12 bases, and 7 bases separated the two germline ends. Germline V gives CDR1 SGHRS, CDR2 YFSETQ. This CDR3 contains 12 residues. The CDR3 sequence: CASSLDIAVLTF. CDR3 nucleotide sequence: TGCGCCAGCAGCTTGGACATCGCCGTCCTGACTTTC.

The rearrangement joins TRBV7-6 to TRBJ1-2; TRBD1 is a possible D gene (6 bases). In germline, CDR1 is SGHVS, CDR2 FNYEAQ. CDR3 size: 14 residues. V was shortened by 5 bases and J by 4 bases, with 14 bases between the two germline ends. CDR3 sequence: CASSPLSQGYGYTF. CDR3 bases: TGTGCCAGCAGCCCCCTTTCACAGGGCTATGGCTACACCTTC. The entire variable domain, with the rest obtained from reference TRBV7-6 and TRBJ1-2, is as follows: GAGVSQSPRYKVTKRGQDVALRCDPISGHVSLYWYRQALGQGPEFLTYFNYEAQQDKSGLPNDRFSAERPEGSISTLTIQRTEQRDSAMYRCASSPLSQGYGYTFGSGTRLTVV.

The V call is TRBV7-2, the J call TRBJ2-1; D gene uncertain. Germline CDR1 and CDR2: SGHTA and FQGNSA. V lost 2 bases to trimming and J lost 3 bases, with 8 bases between them. The CDR3 has 14 amino acids. The CDR3 region has the DNA TGTGCCAGCAGCTTATCGGCGGACTACAATGAGCAGTTCTTC. Protein product: CASSLSADYNEQFF.